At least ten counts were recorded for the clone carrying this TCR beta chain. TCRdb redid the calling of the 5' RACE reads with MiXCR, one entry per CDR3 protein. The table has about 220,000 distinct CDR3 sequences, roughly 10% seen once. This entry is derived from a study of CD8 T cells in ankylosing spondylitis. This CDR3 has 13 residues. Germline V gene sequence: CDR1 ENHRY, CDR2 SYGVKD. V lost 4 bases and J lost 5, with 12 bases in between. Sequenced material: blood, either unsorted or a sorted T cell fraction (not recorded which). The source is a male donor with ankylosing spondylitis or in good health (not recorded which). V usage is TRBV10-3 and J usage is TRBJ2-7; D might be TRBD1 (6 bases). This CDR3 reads CAISGGRSHEQYF. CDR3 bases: TGTGCCATCAGTGGGGGGCGCAGCCACGAGCAGTACTTC.